These 21 T cell receptor beta chains share one sample of origin, sequenced in a study of blood T cell repertoires in COVID-19. Sequencing used immunoSEQ multiplex PCR; TCRdb keeps in-frame clones, though not all of them. The sample carries some 300,000 clones, around 90% recorded once. The sample taken for sequencing was peripheral blood. All receptors derive from a man aged 70-80 years with acute or convalescent COVID-19.

The V call is TRBV28, the J call TRBJ1-5, with 8 bases that match TRBD1. There are 18 residues in the CDR3. V was clipped by 6 bases and J by 2 bases; unmatched bases: 15. Germline V lookup: CDR1 MDHEN, CDR2 SYDVKM. The CDR3 coding sequence is TGTGCCAGCAGATCACGCGTGACAGGGGTTGATGGCAATCAGCCCCAGCATTTT. Residues: CASRSRVTGVDGNQPQHF.

For the CDR3, the DNA is TGTGCCAGCAGTTCTCGACAGGAAGTCTCTGGAAACACCATATATTTT. Translated, it gives CASSSRQEVSGNTIYF. The chain has TRBV2 and TRBJ1-3; D possibly corresponds to TRBD1 (6 bases). The CDR3 runs to 16 residues. Germline-derived CDR1 and CDR2 are SNHLY and FYNNEI. V was shortened by 5 bases and J by 0 bases, with 14 bases between the two germline ends.

The chain joins TRBV2 to TRBJ1-1; D possibly corresponds to TRBD1 (5 bases). This CDR3 is 13 amino acids long. Germline V gene data show CDR1 as SNHLY and CDR2 as FYNNEI. The V and J ends lost 8 bases and 4 bases respectively, with 14 bases between them. CDR3 sequence: CASEAQGGTEAFF. CDR3 bases: TGTGCCAGCGAAGCCCAGGGAGGCACTGAAGCTTTCTTT.

V and J are TRBV30 and TRBJ2-6, with D possibly matching TRBD2 (6 bases). The CDR3 contains 15 residues. Germline CDR1 is GTSNPN and CDR2 is SVGIG (reference sequence). Trimming shortened V by 0 bases and J by 4 bases, and 10 bases separated the two germline ends. In DNA form, the CDR3 reads TGTGCCTGGAGTGTAGCGGCGGGAGGGGCCAACGTCCTGACTTTC. Translated: CAWSVAAGGANVLTF.

The chain combines TRBV6-5 with TRBJ1-5, with D tentatively TRBD1 (5 bases). CDR1 is MNHEY and CDR2 is SVGAGI in the germline V gene. V dropped 7 bases and J dropped 1 base, with 14 bases sitting between them. This CDR3 spans 15 amino acids. CDR3 DNA: TGTGCCAGCACCTTAACAGGACTAAGCAATCAGCCCCAGCATTTT. Its protein is CASTLTGLSNQPQHF.

The chain recombines TRBV7-2 with TRBJ1-4; tentative D call: TRBD1 (6 bases). The CDR3 is 15 amino acids. Germline CDR1 and CDR2: SGHTA and FQGNSA. Trimming removed 1 base from V and 6 bases from J, with 12 bases in between. The CDR3 bases are TGTGCCAGCAGCTTAGGGTGGGCAGGGGATGAAAAACTGTTTTTT. Its translation: CASSLGWAGDEKLFF.

The chain combines TRBV30 with TRBJ1-3, with a possible D match to TRBD1 (6 bases). Germline V gene data show CDR1 as GTSNPN and CDR2 as SVGIG (reference sequence). The CDR3 spans 14 residues. Deletions cut 2 bases from V and 1 base from J, with 9 bases between. In nucleotides, the CDR3 is TGTGCCTGGAGTAGACAGGCGTCTGGAAACACCATATATTTT. This sequence encodes CAWSRQASGNTIYF.

J is TRBJ1-2 and V is TRBV6-6; D may be TRBD1 (6 bases). Trimming cost V 8 bases and J 2 bases, with 21 bases left between them. Germline-derived CDR1 and CDR2 are MNHNY and SVGAGI (reference sequence). The CDR3 runs to 16 residues. CDR3 in DNA: TGTGCCAGCTCCCGGGGGGCAGGGGCGACGAACTATGGCTACACCTTC. Translating it yields CASSRGAGATNYGYTF.

As to this clone: This sample includes further DNA sequences coding for the same CDR3. The chain has TRBV5-4 and TRBJ1-1; TRBD1 aligns across 7 bases. V trimming: 0 bases; J trimming: 7 bases; junction bases outside the gene matches: 0. The CDR3 is 12 amino acids. The germline V gene has CDR1 SGHNT and CDR2 YYREEE (reference sequence). The CDR3 region has the DNA TGTGCCAGCAGCTTGGCAGGGGGTGAAGCTTTCTTT. This translates into CASSLAGGEAFF.

This chain uses TRBV10-3 with TRBJ2-5; perhaps TRBD1 as D (5 bases). The germline V and J ends were trimmed by 5 bases and 5 bases, with 12 bases remaining between them. There are 13 residues in the CDR3. Germline V gene data show CDR1 as ENHRY and CDR2 as SYGVKD. The CDR3: CAISSGNRETQYF. In DNA form, the CDR3 reads TGTGCCATCAGTTCAGGGAATCGGGAGACCCAGTACTTC.

The chain recombines TRBV14 with TRBJ2-1, with D perhaps matching TRBD1 (6 bases). CDR1 is SGHDN and CDR2 is FVKESK in the germline V gene. Trimming took off 4 bases at V and 5 bases at J, with 12 bases between the two ends. The CDR3 covers 14 residues. The CDR3: CASSRRAGDNEQFF. In DNA form, the CDR3 reads TGTGCCAGCAGCCGAAGGGCAGGGGACAATGAGCAGTTCTTC.

The CDR3 reads CASSWGQGNEQFF. As DNA, the CDR3 is TGTGCCAGTAGTTGGGGACAGGGGAATGAGCAGTTCTTC. V usage is TRBV19 and J usage is TRBJ2-1; 10 bases line up with TRBD1. Trimming at V came to 5 bases and at J to 7 bases, leaving 2 bases not matched to a gene. The CDR3 loop spans 13 amino acids. The germline V gene encodes CDR1 LNHDA and CDR2 SQIVND (reference sequence).

The chain couples TRBV18 to TRBJ2-5, with a possible D match to TRBD2 (5 bases). CDR1 is KGHSH, CDR2 LQKENI, per germline. This CDR3 is 14 amino acids long. V gave up 2 bases and J gave up 2 bases, with 9 bases separating them. The CDR3 nucleotides are TGTGCCAGCTCACCAAGCGGAGAGCAAGAGACCCAGTACTTC. Amino acids: CASSPSGEQETQYF.

V and J are TRBV5-1 and TRBJ2-1; 8 bases line up with TRBD1. There are 20 residues in the CDR3. CDR1 and CDR2 (germline): SGHRS, YFSETQ. The V gene end was trimmed by 4 bases and the J gene end by 1 base; junction bases not matched to a gene: 19. The CDR3 protein is CASSGVSVRGRRGSYNEQFF. The CDR3, as DNA: TGCGCCAGCAGCGGAGTGTCGGTCAGGGGGCGAAGGGGTTCCTACAATGAGCAGTTCTTC.

Only a few counts were recorded for this clone. The chain is built from TRBV19 and TRBJ1-1; tentative D call: TRBD1 (6 bases). CDR3 length: 16 residues. From germline, CDR1 is LNHDA and CDR2 SQIVND (reference sequence). Trimming removed 3 bases at V and 0 bases at J, with 14 bases between. The CDR3 nucleotides are TGTGCCAGTAGTATCCCCAGGGGAAACATGAACACTGAAGCTTTCTTT. Translation gives CASSIPRGNMNTEAFF.

This clone showed up many times. CDR3 nucleotides: TGTGCCAGCAGCCAATCCCAGGTACCTGGAAACACCATATATTTT. As protein: CASSQSQVPGNTIYF. The chain is built from TRBV4-2 and TRBJ1-3; D is undetermined. Germline CDR1 and CDR2: LGHNA and YNFKEQ. This CDR3 is built from 15 residues. V was pared by 2 bases and J by 2 bases, with 10 bases between.

The chain is built from TRBV6-2 or TRBV6-3 and TRBJ2-1; tentative D call: TRBD2 (5 bases). The CDR3 consists of 16 residues. The germline gives CDR1 MNHEY, CDR2 SVGEGT. V lost 5 bases, J lost 7 bases, and 21 bases lay in between. CDR3 coding DNA: TGTGCCAGCAGTACCTCCGCGACTATTCCTAGAAATGAGCAGTTCTTC. Its protein product is CASSTSATIPRNEQFF.

The J gene is TRBJ2-1, the V gene TRBV6-4; 7 positions match TRBD2. Trimming removed 8 bases from V and 0 bases from J; junction bases left unmatched: 10. The CDR3 covers 16 residues. Germline V CDR1 and CDR2: MRHNA, SNTAGT. The CDR3, as DNA: TGTGCCAGCTCCCACGGGGGGTCCCTCTCCTACAATGAGCAGTTCTTC. Its translation: CASSHGGSLSYNEQFF.

The chain couples TRBV4-3 to TRBJ1-6; 7 positions match TRBD1. Losses at the gene ends were 7 bases for V and 7 bases for J; bases not matched to a gene: 4. The CDR3 covers 13 residues. Germline assignment: CDR1 LGHNA and CDR2 YSLEER. The CDR3 bases are TGCGCCAGCACCAACAGGGGAAATTCACCCCTCCACTTT. Its protein product is CASTNRGNSPLHF.

The chain is built from TRBV18 and TRBJ2-5; 8 bases agree with TRBD2. Germline CDR1 reads KGHSH; CDR2 reads LQKENI. V was pared by 6 bases and J by 2 bases, with 5 bases of the junction left unmatched. CDR3 length: 14 residues. The CDR3 protein is CASSRTSGQETQYF. CDR3 coding DNA: TGTGCCAGCTCGCGCACTAGCGGTCAAGAGACCCAGTACTTC.

This clone was counted between two and nine times. V usage is TRBV2 and J usage is TRBJ1-2; D perhaps matches TRBD1 (6 bases). The V gene's germline CDR1 is SNHLY and CDR2 FYNNEI. The V and J ends lost 4 bases and 0 bases respectively, with 6 bases between them. The CDR3 has 13 amino acids. CDR3 bases: TGTGCCAGCAGTGGGACAGCTAACTATGGCTACACCTTC. This translates into CASSGTANYGYTF.